One and the same sample provided the 28 T cell receptor beta chains below, sequenced in a study. TCRdb re-called the 5' RACE reads through MiXCR, storing one row per CDR3 protein. The data contain about 62,000 distinct CDR3 sequences, under 35% of them singletons. The sequencing input was tumor-infiltrating naive CD4+ T cells sorted from the breast tumor. Subset here: naive CD4+ T cells, CD4+CD45RA+CD25-. All receptors derive from a female donor with breast cancer.

In its sample, this clonotype is medium-sized. In DNA form, the CDR3 reads TGCAGCGTTGCAGGACTAGCGGGGCCCTACGAGCAGTACTTC. Translated, it gives CSVAGLAGPYEQYF. V gene TRBV29-1 combines with J gene TRBJ2-7; the match to TRBD2 covers 12 bases. V was clipped by 4 bases and J by 2 bases; unmatched bases: 3. The CDR3 is 14 residues long. CDR1 SQVTM and CDR2 ANQGSEA come from the germline V gene.

This clonotype came up a few times. J is TRBJ1-1 and V is TRBV5-6; TRBD1 matches 8 bases. This CDR3 spans 14 amino acids. Germline V gives CDR1 SGHDT, CDR2 YYEEEE. V lost 2 bases, J lost 4 bases, and 4 bases stayed unmatched. The CDR3 DNA sequence: TGTGCCAGCAGCTTCCGGGACAGGACCACTGAAGCTTTCTTT. This translates into CASSFRDRTTEAFF.

This clonotype turned up a few times. The chain carries TRBV7-2 and TRBJ2-3, with D possibly TRBD2 on 5 matching bases. CDR1 and CDR2 from the germline V gene are SGHTA and FQGNSA. The CDR3 spans 15 residues. Trimming took 2 bases from V and 0 from J, leaving 9 bases between them. The CDR3, as DNA: TGTGCCAGCAGCTTAATGGCGGGTAGCACAGATACGCAGTATTTT. Protein: CASSLMAGSTDTQYF.

This clonotype has more than one count but fewer than ten. The chain combines TRBV3-1 with TRBJ2-1, with 8 nucleotides matching TRBD2. J was trimmed by 8 bases and V by 3 bases; bases with no gene match: 9. CDR1 is LGHDT and CDR2 is YNNKEL in the germline V gene (reference sequence). There are 15 residues in the CDR3. For the CDR3, the DNA is TGTGCCAGCAGCCAGTCGAGCGGGGGCGGGGATGAGCAGTTCTTC. Amino acid sequence: CASSQSSGGGDEQFF.

This clonotype was found a few times. The V gene is TRBV2, the J gene TRBJ2-5; tentative D call: TRBD1 (5 bases). Germline loops: CDR1 SNHLY, CDR2 FYNNEI. Trimming removed 3 bases from V and 5 bases from J, with 13 bases in between. CDR3 length equals 14 residues. The CDR3 region has the DNA TGTGCCAGCAGTGACGACCAGGGTAGGGAGACCCAGTACTTC. It is translated as CASSDDQGRETQYF.

This clonotype was counted a few times. V and J are TRBV6-5 and TRBJ1-4, with TRBD1 as a possible D gene (6 bases). The CDR3 spans 15 residues. Trimming shortened V by 0 bases and J by 8 bases, and 13 bases separated the two germline ends. Germline-derived CDR1 and CDR2 are MNHEY and SVGAGI. CDR3 in amino acids: CASSYSREGGEKLFF. CDR3 nucleotide sequence: TGTGCCAGCAGTTACTCGAGAGAGGGGGGCGAAAAACTGTTTTTT.

Comment on this clonotype: Without the conserved terminal phenylalanine or tryptophan, this CDR3 likely stems from a read error. The V gene is TRBV5-1, the J gene TRBJ2-2; TRBD1 matches 8 bases. V shed 0 bases, J shed 1 base, and the junction held 2 bases outside the gene matches. CDR3 length: 16 residues. The germline V gene encodes CDR1 SGHRS and CDR2 YFSETQ. This CDR3 is CASSLGDRMNTGELFS. The DNA for the CDR3 is TGCGCCAGCAGCTTGGGGGACAGGATGAACACCGGGGAGCTGTTTTCT.

A note on this clonotype: At one of its ends the junction is not consistent with the germline gene, which may arise from a read error. The chain uses TRBV28 and TRBJ2-7; D is unresolved. The CDR3 contains 12 residues. Per germline, CDR1 MDHEN and CDR2 SYDVKM. The CDR3 region has the DNA TGTGCCAGCAGTTTAGAAGGTGGGGAAAGGAACTTC. It specifies CASSLEGGERNF. Complete variable domain (other parts from reference TRBV28 and TRBJ2-7): DVKVTQSSRYLVKRTGEKVFLECVQDMDHENMFWYRQDPGLGLRLIYFSYDVKMKEKGDIPEGYSVSREKKERFSLILESASTNQTSMYLCASSLEGGERNFGPGTRLTVT.

This clonotype was observed many times. This sequence joins TRBV7-3 and TRBJ2-2; D is possibly TRBD1 (6 bases). Germline loops: CDR1 SGHTA, CDR2 FQGTGA. V was shortened by 5 bases and J by 5 bases, with 9 bases between the two germline ends. The CDR3 covers 13 residues. This chain's CDR3 is CASSPQGTGELFF. CDR3 nucleotide sequence: TGTGCCAGCAGCCCACAGGGTACCGGGGAGCTGTTTTTT. Filled out from reference TRBV7-3 and TRBJ2-2, the complete variable domain reads GAGVSQTPSNKVTEKGKYVELRCDPISGHTALYWYRQSLGQGPEFLIYFQGTGAADDSGLPNDRFFAVRPEGSVSTLKIQRTERGDSAVYLCASSPQGTGELFFGEGSRLTVL.

The chain employs TRBV28 and TRBJ2-1; 8 bases are a match to TRBD1. The CDR3 consists of 16 residues. Per the germline V gene, CDR1 is MDHEN and CDR2 is SYDVKM. V shed 1 base and J 4 bases; nucleotides not matched to a gene: 6. Written as DNA, the CDR3 is TGTGCCAGCAGTTTATCCCTCCGGGACAGGTACAATGAGCAGTTCTTC. This codes for CASSLSLRDRYNEQFF. Full variable domain (outside the CDR3, taken from reference TRBV28 and TRBJ2-1): DVKVTQSSRYLVKRTGEKVFLECVQDMDHENMFWYRQDPGLGLRLIYFSYDVKMKEKGDIPEGYSVSREKKERFSLILESASTNQTSMYLCASSLSLRDRYNEQFFGPGTRLTVL.

The chain recombines TRBV24-1 with TRBJ2-1; 8 bases map to TRBD2. The J segment lost 7 bases and the V segment lost 4 bases, leaving 11 bases of the junction unmatched. Germline V gene data show CDR1 as KGHDR and CDR2 as SFDVKD. This CDR3 has 16 amino acids. The CDR3: CATSDPGLGLSNEQFF. The CDR3 nucleotides are TGTGCCACCAGTGACCCGGGACTAGGGTTATCTAATGAGCAGTTCTTC.

This clonotype was observed a few times. V gene TRBV5-6 combines with J gene TRBJ2-4; D might be TRBD2 (5 bases). The V gene lost 4 bases and the J gene lost 7 bases, with 12 bases spanning the gap. Germline-derived CDR1 and CDR2 are SGHDT and YYEEEE. The CDR3 loop spans 13 amino acids. CDR3 sequence reads: CASSLRGWNIQYF. CDR3 DNA: TGTGCCAGCAGCCTTCGCGGGTGGAACATTCAGTACTTC. Drawing the rest from reference TRBV5-6 and TRBJ2-4, the complete variable domain is DAGVTQSPTHLIKTRGQQVTLRCSPKSGHDTVSWYQQALGQGPQFIFQYYEEEERQRGNFPDRFSGHQFPNYSSELNVNALLLGDSALYLCASSLRGWNIQYFGAGTRLSVL.

This clonotype was recorded many times. V gene TRBV6-1 combines with J gene TRBJ1-2; perhaps TRBD1 as D (5 bases). The CDR3 is 16 residues long. Deletions cut 6 bases from V and 4 bases from J, with 21 bases between. Germline V CDR1 and CDR2: MNHNS, SASEGT. CDR3 coding DNA: TGTGCCAGCAGCAAAAACACGGGACCGAGTACCTATGGCTACACCTTC. It codes for CASSKNTGPSTYGYTF.

This clonotype was seen more than once but under ten times. Given a much more abundant clone one base away, this may be a read error. This chain joins TRBV5-1 and TRBJ2-1, with 8 bases aligning to TRBD2. CDR3 length equals 21 residues. Germline CDR1 and CDR2: SGHRS and YFSETQ. The chain's CDR3 is CASSLIASTGTSGFSCNEQFF. DNA for the CDR3: TGCGCCAGCAGCTTGATAGCTTCTACCGGTACTAGCGGATTCTCCTGCAATGAGCAGTTCTTC.

This clonotype was seen ten or more times. The gene calls are TRBV10-2 and TRBJ1-2; TRBD1 aligns across 7 bases. Looked up from germline, CDR1 is WSHSY and CDR2 is SAAADI. Trimming took 6 bases from V and 4 from J; bases not matched to a gene: 2. This CDR3 spans 12 amino acids. CDR3 nucleotides: TGCGCCAGCAGGAGGGACAGCTATGGCTACACCTTC. Translation gives CASRRDSYGYTF.

The chain uses TRBV28 and TRBJ2-7; possibly TRBD1 for D (6 bases). Trimming pared 5 bases from V and 5 bases from J, leaving 19 bases between. The CDR3 covers 15 residues. Germline V gene lookup returns CDR1 MDHEN and CDR2 SYDVKM. In nucleotides, the CDR3 is TGTGCCAGCAGTCCGAGACAGGTGGGGCCTCACGAGCAGTACTTC. It translates to CASSPRQVGPHEQYF.

Only a few counts were recorded for this clonotype. DNA for the CDR3: TGCGCCAGCAGCCCAGGAATGACGGCTTCCTACGAGCAGTACTTC. It specifies CASSPGMTASYEQYF. The V and J genes are TRBV4-1 and TRBJ2-7; no firm D call. The germline V gene encodes CDR1 MGHRA and CDR2 YSYEKL. V lost 4 bases and J lost 1, with 14 bases in between. The CDR3 is made up of 15 amino acids.

The CDR3 sequence is CASSVIPGQRGEKLFF. The DNA of the CDR3 is TGTGCCAGCAGCGTAATTCCGGGACAGCGAGGTGAAAAACTGTTTTTT. The chain combines TRBV7-8 with TRBJ1-4, with TRBD1 identical over 7 bases. With V trimmed by 5 bases and J by 7 bases, 13 bases remained unmatched. CDR3 size: 16 residues. Germline CDR1 is SGHVS and CDR2 is FQNEAQ.

This clonotype was found once. The V call is TRBV7-3, the J call TRBJ1-6; perhaps TRBD1 as D (5 bases). Trimming took off 4 bases at V and 10 bases at J, with 11 bases between the two ends. The CDR3 spans 13 residues. CDR1 is SGHTA, CDR2 FQGTGA, per germline. CDR3 sequence: CASSSQGGSPLHF. CDR3 sequence (DNA): TGTGCCAGCAGCTCCCAGGGAGGATCACCCCTCCACTTT.

In the case of this clonotype: A clone one base away is much larger, so this may be a read error. The gene calls are TRBV6-2 or TRBV6-3 and TRBJ2-5; TRBD1 matches 7 bases. There are 15 residues in the CDR3. The germline CDR1 and CDR2 sequences are MNHEY and SVGEGT. In nucleotides, the CDR3 is TGTACCAGCAGTTTTCCGACAGGGATCCAAGAGACCCAGTACTTC. Its protein is CTSSFPTGIQETQYF.

This clonotype occurred a few times. The rearrangement joins TRBV30 to TRBJ2-1; 12 bases line up with TRBD2. J gave up 8 bases and V 3 bases, and 8 bases lay outside the gene matches. Per germline, CDR1 GTSNPN and CDR2 SVGIG (reference sequence). This CDR3 has 15 residues. The CDR3: CAWRTSGRTRDEQFF. Here the CDR3 DNA reads TGTGCCTGGAGGACTAGCGGGAGAACTAGGGATGAGCAGTTCTTC.

J is TRBJ2-7 and V is TRBV20-1; D unclear. The germline V and J ends were trimmed by 3 bases and 9 bases, with 18 bases remaining between them. There are 13 residues in the CDR3. From germline, CDR1 is DFQATT and CDR2 SNEGSKA (reference sequence). CDR3 sequence (DNA): TGCAGTGCTAGGACTGGTAGTCTCCCCGGGCAGTACTTC. Protein sequence: CSARTGSLPGQYF.

In its sample, this clonotype was seen many times. CDR3 region: CASSGGLAGAVTGELFF. In nucleotides, the CDR3 is TGTGCCAGCAGCGGCGGACTAGCGGGGGCGGTCACCGGGGAGCTGTTTTTT. The chain carries TRBV9 and TRBJ2-2; TRBD2 matches at 13 bases. The CDR3 consists of 17 residues. The ends lost 3 bases at V and 4 bases at J; junction bases unmatched: 6. The V gene's germline CDR1 is SGDLS and CDR2 YYNGEE. Full variable domain (missing parts from reference TRBV9 and TRBJ2-2): DSGVTQTPKHLITATGQRVTLRCSPRSGDLSVYWYQQSLDQGLQFLIQYYNGEERAKGNILERFSAQQFPDLHSELNLSSLELGDSALYFCASSGGLAGAVTGELFFGEGSRLTVL.

The chain employs TRBV7-9 and TRBJ2-3; tentative D call: TRBD2 (5 bases). The CDR3 sequence is 18 residues long. The germline V gene encodes CDR1 SEHNR and CDR2 FQNEAQ (reference sequence). V lost 10 bases and J 2 bases, leaving 28 bases between the germline ends. As DNA, the CDR3 is TGTGCCACCCTTCTGCCGGCGAGGGCTGCCAAACCCACAGATACGCAGTATTTT. It specifies CATLLPARAAKPTDTQYF.

The gene calls are TRBV7-2 and TRBJ2-3, with 8 bases identical to TRBD2. The germline V gene has CDR1 SGHTA and CDR2 FQGNSA. The CDR3 is made up of 15 amino acids. V shed 5 bases and J 0 bases; nucleotides not matched to a gene: 4. CDR3: CASSPGLGSTDTQYF. The CDR3 DNA reads TGTGCCAGCAGCCCGGGACTAGGGAGCACAGATACGCAGTATTTT.

On this clonotype: A clone one base away is much larger, so this may be a read error. V usage is TRBV4-2 and J usage is TRBJ2-5; 8 bases map to TRBD2. Germline V gives CDR1 LGHNA, CDR2 YNFKEQ. This CDR3 contains 14 residues. The CDR3: CTSSRGGSQETQYF. CDR3 nucleotides: TGTACCAGCAGCCGGGGGGGTTCCCAAGAGACCCAGTACTTC.

This clonotype was seen only a few times. CDR3: CSAAQGLYGYTF. The DNA for the CDR3 is TGCAGTGCTGCACAGGGGCTCTATGGCTACACCTTC. The rearrangement links TRBV20-1 to TRBJ1-2; 7 bases align to TRBD1. Per germline, CDR1 DFQATT and CDR2 SNEGSKA (reference sequence). Unmatched junction bases numbered 4, after V lost 5 bases and J lost 4 bases. The CDR3 is 12 residues long.

The chain is built from TRBV7-9 and TRBJ2-3; D is unresolved. CDR1 is SEHNR and CDR2 is FQNEAQ in the germline V gene (reference sequence). The CDR3 is 13 amino acids. The V end lost 5 bases, the J end lost 1 base, and 7 bases lay between the germline ends. CDR3 DNA sequence: TGTGCCAGCAGCCCAGACGGCACAGATACGCAGTATTTT. The encoded protein is CASSPDGTDTQYF.